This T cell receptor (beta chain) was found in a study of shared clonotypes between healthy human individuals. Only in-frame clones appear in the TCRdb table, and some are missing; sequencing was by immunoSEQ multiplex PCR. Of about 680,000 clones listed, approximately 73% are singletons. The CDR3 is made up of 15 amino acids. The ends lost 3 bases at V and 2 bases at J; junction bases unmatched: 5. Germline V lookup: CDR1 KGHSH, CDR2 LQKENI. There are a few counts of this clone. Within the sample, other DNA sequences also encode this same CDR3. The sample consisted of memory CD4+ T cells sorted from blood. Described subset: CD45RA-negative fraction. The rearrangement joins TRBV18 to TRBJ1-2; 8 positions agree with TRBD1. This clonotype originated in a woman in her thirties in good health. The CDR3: CASSPPGQENYGYTF. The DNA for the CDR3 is TGTGCCAGCTCACCTCCGGGACAGGAAAACTATGGCTACACCTTC.